This record concerns one TCR beta chain sequence. These data originate in a study of T cell changes during pregnancy in multiple sclerosis. Some clones are missing from TCRdb's copy, which holds only in-frame ones; the method was immunoSEQ multiplex PCR. The table has nearly 60,000 clones, about 89% seen once; the top ten hold under 0.6%. The TCR originated in a female donor in good health, enrolled as a control in a pregnancy study. The sample was CD4+ T cells from peripheral blood mononuclear cells, taken after pregnancy.

The CDR3 DNA follows: TGTGCCTGGAGTGTATCTCGGACAGGACACCGAGATACGCAGTATTTT. Protein: CAWSVSRTGHRDTQYF. The chain uses TRBV30 and TRBJ2-3, with 7 nucleotides matching TRBD1. Germline values: CDR1 GTSNPN, CDR2 SVGIG (reference sequence). CDR3 length: 16 amino acids. The V segment lost 0 bases and the J segment 5 bases; nucleotides outside the gene matches: 11.